A single sample is the source of the 32 T cell receptor beta chains below, sequenced in a study of identical twins. TCRdb redid the calling of the 5' RACE reads with MiXCR, one entry per CDR3 protein. The data contain 1.5 million to 2 million distinct CDR3 sequences, roughly a third of them singletons. The sample taken for sequencing was cord blood. Every receptor here comes from a newborn girl in good health.

The chain combines TRBV19 with TRBJ2-3; no reliable D call. CDR1 LNHDA and CDR2 SQIVND come from the germline V gene (reference sequence). V was trimmed by 0 bases and J by 6 bases, leaving 4 bases between them. The CDR3 has 12 amino acids. The DNA of the CDR3 is TGTGCCAGTAGTATAGATCTGGATACGCAGTATTTT. As protein: CASSIDLDTQYF.

The CDR3 nucleotides are TGCAGTGCCTCAAGGACCGCAACTGAAGCTTTCTTT. It codes for CSASRTATEAFF. V and J are TRBV20-1 and TRBJ1-1; the D is unclear. This CDR3 is built from 12 residues. Germline V gene lookup returns CDR1 DFQATT and CDR2 SNEGSKA (reference sequence). V was shortened by 6 bases and J by 5 bases, with 13 bases between the two germline ends.

This clonotype has just a few counts. V is TRBV7-2 and J is TRBJ2-7; 9 bases line up with TRBD2. J gave up 6 bases and V 1 base, and 7 bases lay outside the gene matches. The CDR3 loop spans 15 amino acids. Germline CDR1 SGHTA, CDR2 FQGNSA. CDR3: CASSLVGTSSREQYF. CDR3 sequence (DNA): TGTGCCAGCAGCTTAGTTGGGACTAGCAGCCGCGAGCAGTACTTC.

As DNA, the CDR3 is TGTGCCAGCAGCTTAGGAGGCCGAGCGGGGGGAAACAATGAGCAGTTCTTC. This translates into CASSLGGRAGGNNEQFF. This chain links TRBV11-3 with TRBJ2-1; 9 positions match TRBD2. Germline V gives CDR1 SGHNT, CDR2 YENEEA. V lost 1 base to trimming and J lost 5 bases; unmatched junction nucleotides: 9. This CDR3 has 17 amino acids. The full variable domain, completed using reference TRBV11-3 and TRBJ2-1, is EAGVVQSPRYKIIEKKQPVAFWCNPISGHNTLYWYLQNLGQGPELLIRYENEEAVDDSQLPKDRFSAERLKGVDSTLKIQPAELGDSAVYLCASSLGGRAGGNNEQFFGPGTRLTVL.

In its sample, this clonotype was seen a few times. V and J are TRBV10-3 and TRBJ2-5; 7 bases align to TRBD2. Germline V gene data show CDR1 as ENHRY and CDR2 as SYGVKD. V trimming: 2 bases; J trimming: 1 base; junction bases outside the gene matches: 7. The CDR3 has 16 amino acids. The CDR3 here is CAISEQFGGFQETQYF. The CDR3 bases are TGTGCCATCAGTGAGCAATTCGGGGGGTTCCAAGAGACCCAGTACTTC.

The J gene is TRBJ1-5, the V gene TRBV6-2 or TRBV6-3; the D gene is possibly TRBD1 (5 bases). Germline CDR1 MNHEY, CDR2 SVGEGT. The CDR3 runs 16 residues. V lost 6 bases to trimming and J lost 4 bases, with 19 bases between them. The CDR3 nucleotides are TGTGCCAGCAGCTCATCTGGGGCAGGGAGGAATCAGCCCCAGCATTTT. Translation gives CASSSSGAGRNQPQHF.

The chain links TRBV4-2 to TRBJ2-1; 8 bases fit TRBD2. Germline CDR1 is LGHNA and CDR2 is YNFKEQ. J gave up 0 bases and V 2 bases, and 9 bases lay outside the gene matches. The CDR3 consists of 18 residues. CDR3 sequence reads: CASSQRGGRTLSYNEQFF. CDR3 nucleotide sequence: TGTGCCAGCAGCCAACGGGGGGGACGGACCCTCTCCTACAATGAGCAGTTCTTC.

A note on this clonotype: A clone one base away is much larger, so this may be a read error. The chain joins TRBV20-1 to TRBJ2-1, with TRBD1 matching 9 bases. V trimming: 1 base; J trimming: 10 bases; junction bases outside the gene matches: 11. Germline CDR1 and CDR2: DFQATT and SNEGSKA (reference sequence). The CDR3 runs to 15 residues. The CDR3 DNA sequence: TGCAGTGCTAGAGGTCACAGGGGGCGTACCTACGAGCAGTTCTTC. Amino acid sequence: CSARGHRGRTYEQFF.

This clonotype was seen a handful of times. The chain couples TRBV11-1 to TRBJ1-1, with 9 bases lining up with TRBD1. Germline loops: CDR1 SGHAT, CDR2 FQDESV (reference sequence). There are 15 residues in the CDR3. V lost 4 bases and J lost 9; bases outside the gene matches: 12. The chain's CDR3 is CASSSSAGTGRQAFF. Written as DNA, the CDR3 is TGTGCCAGCAGCTCCTCCGCCGGGACAGGGAGACAAGCTTTCTTT.

The chain couples TRBV7-8 to TRBJ2-2, with 8 bases lining up with TRBD2. The CDR3 sequence is 16 residues long. The junction had 10 bases not matched to a gene; V was cut back by 5 bases and J by 5 bases. From germline, CDR1 is SGHVS and CDR2 FQNEAQ. The CDR3 loop reads CASSLNRGGITGELFF. The CDR3 nucleotides read TGTGCCAGCAGCCTAAACCGGGGGGGCATAACCGGGGAGCTGTTTTTT.

This clonotype showed up just once. This rearrangement joins TRBV27 to TRBJ1-6, with D maybe TRBD1 (6 bases). The V end was cut by 8 bases, the J end by 4 bases, with 15 bases between. The CDR3 consists of 15 residues. Germline V gene data show CDR1 as MNHEY and CDR2 as SMNVEV (reference sequence). CDR3 coding DNA: TGTGCCAGCCCCGATAAGCAGGGGTATAATTCACCCCTCCACTTT. Protein: CASPDKQGYNSPLHF.

Details on this clonotype: A clone one base away is much larger, so this may be a read error. The chain carries TRBV20-1 and TRBJ2-4; D gene unclear. The DNA end lines up better with TRBJ2-7; the J call may be wrong. The CDR3 is 11 residues long. From germline, CDR1 is DFQATT and CDR2 SNEGSKA (reference sequence). CDR3 nucleotide sequence: TGCAGTGCTAAAGAGTCCTACGAGCAGTACTTC. This codes for CSAKESYEQYF.

The sample holds a few counts of this clonotype. The chain uses TRBV5-1 and TRBJ2-5; D tentatively fits TRBD1 or TRBD2 (5 bases each). Per germline, CDR1 SGHRS and CDR2 YFSETQ. The CDR3 extends over 13 amino acids. Trimming pared 5 bases from V and 4 bases from J, leaving 12 bases between. CDR3 sequence (DNA): TGCGCCAGCAGACGAGGGGACGTAGAGACCCAGTACTTC. Translating it yields CASRRGDVETQYF.

This clonotype appeared a few times. The chain combines TRBV4-1 with TRBJ2-4; 12 nucleotides match TRBD2. This CDR3 region has 18 residues. Trimming at V came to 4 bases and at J to 4 bases, leaving 11 bases not matched to a gene. The germline gives CDR1 MGHRA, CDR2 YSYEKL. Here the CDR3 DNA reads TGCGCCAGCAGCCCGAAGTACCGACTAGCGGGAGTTAAAAACATTCAGTACTTC. It is translated as CASSPKYRLAGVKNIQYF.

This clonotype was picked up a small number of times. This rearrangement joins TRBV7-2 to TRBJ1-4; no firm D call. The germline gives CDR1 SGHTA, CDR2 FQGNSA. Trimming stripped 1 base from V and 11 bases from J, with 14 bases between. This CDR3 is built from 14 residues. CDR3 coding DNA: TGTGCCAGCAGCTTAGAATATGATACTCATAAACTGTTTTTT. Translated, it gives CASSLEYDTHKLFF.

This clonotype was detected a few times. At one end, the junction sequence differs from germline, possibly due to a read error. The V call is TRBV20-1, the J call TRBJ2-5; TRBD2 agrees at 14 bases. CDR3 length: 15 residues. Germline CDR1 is DFQATT and CDR2 is SNEGSKA (reference sequence). CDR3: CSTPLQGLAGEAQYF. Written as DNA, the CDR3 is TGCAGTACTCCCCTCCAGGGACTAGCGGGAGAGGCCCAGTACTTC.

V is TRBV4-2 and J is TRBJ2-1; no clear D. Germline CDR1 reads LGHNA; CDR2 reads YNFKEQ. This CDR3 comprises 16 residues. The V end lost 1 base, the J end lost 6 bases, and 16 bases lay between the germline ends. CDR3: CASSQASTKVSNEQFF. CDR3 bases: TGTGCCAGCAGCCAAGCTTCCACTAAAGTCTCCAATGAGCAGTTCTTC.

The V call is TRBV6-5, the J call TRBJ1-5; 10 bases are a match to TRBD1. The germline gives CDR1 MNHEY, CDR2 SVGAGI. There are 14 residues in the CDR3. Trimming took 9 bases from V and 5 from J; bases not matched to a gene: 7. Written as DNA, the CDR3 is TGTGCCAGGACAACCGGGACAGGGGATCAGCCCCAGCATTTT. This encodes CARTTGTGDQPQHF.

The rearrangement joins TRBV20-1 to TRBJ2-1, with 11 bases aligning to TRBD1. J gave up 3 bases and V 1 base, and 14 bases lay outside the gene matches. This CDR3 comprises 19 residues. Germline V gene data show CDR1 as DFQATT and CDR2 as SNEGSKA (reference sequence). The chain's CDR3 is CSARGAILSGTGGYNEQFF. The CDR3 DNA reads as TGCAGTGCTAGAGGGGCAATCCTCTCCGGGACAGGGGGCTACAATGAGCAGTTCTTC.

CDR3 sequence: CASSRYRFLSSYNEQFF. CDR3 sequence (DNA): TGTGCCAGCAGCCGTTACCGTTTTCTAAGCTCCTACAATGAGCAGTTCTTC. The V call is TRBV3-1, the J call TRBJ2-1; no clear D. The V end lost 4 bases, the J end lost 0 bases, and 16 bases lay between the germline ends. Germline values: CDR1 LGHDT, CDR2 YNNKEL (reference sequence). This CDR3 region has 17 residues.

J is TRBJ1-5 and V is TRBV5-6; maybe TRBD1 (6 bases). This CDR3 contains 15 residues. V was trimmed by 1 base and J by 5 bases, leaving 13 bases between them. The germline V gene has CDR1 SGHDT and CDR2 YYEEEE. The CDR3 here is CASSLMGARYQPQHF. DNA for the CDR3: TGTGCCAGCAGCTTGATGGGGGCCAGATATCAGCCCCAGCATTTT. Filled out from reference TRBV5-6 and TRBJ1-5, the complete variable domain reads DAGVTQSPTHLIKTRGQQVTLRCSPKSGHDTVSWYQQALGQGPQFIFQYYEEEERQRGNFPDRFSGHQFPNYSSELNVNALLLGDSALYLCASSLMGARYQPQHFGDGTRLSIL.

V and J are TRBV7-9 and TRBJ2-7; weak D call: TRBD2 (5 bases). V was pared by 4 bases and J by 3 bases, with 10 bases between. This CDR3 spans 13 amino acids. Germline V gene sequence: CDR1 SEHNR, CDR2 FQNEAQ (reference sequence). CDR3: CASSSSSNYEQYF. The CDR3 DNA sequence: TGTGCCAGCAGCTCGTCTAGCAACTACGAGCAGTACTTC.

V gene TRBV20-1 combines with J gene TRBJ2-5, with 8 bases identical to TRBD2. V gave up 2 bases and J gave up 11 bases; unmatched junction bases: 7. This CDR3 has 12 amino acids. Germline V CDR1 and CDR2: DFQATT, SNEGSKA (reference sequence). CDR3 in DNA: TGCAGTGCTAGAAAGACTAGCGATGAGCAGTACTTC. Residues: CSARKTSDEQYF.

This clonotype was counted between two and nine times. The gene calls are TRBV7-9 and TRBJ2-3; 9 bases match TRBD2. V trimming: 2 bases; J trimming: 2 bases; junction bases outside the gene matches: 14. This CDR3 region has 19 residues. Germline V CDR1 and CDR2: SEHNR, FQNEAQ (reference sequence). The CDR3 bases are TGTGCCAGCAGCTTACGCCGGCTAGCGGGACGGGGCCTCACAGATACGCAGTATTTT. Its translation: CASSLRRLAGRGLTDTQYF.

This clonotype occurred a few times. This chain links TRBV29-1 with TRBJ1-1; D call uncertain. V was clipped by 4 bases and J by 5 bases, with 14 bases between them. The CDR3 is 13 amino acids. CDR1 is SQVTM and CDR2 is ANQGSEA in the germline V gene. CDR3 in amino acids: CSVGLMVRTEAFF. Written as DNA, the CDR3 is TGCAGCGTTGGTTTGATGGTGAGGACTGAAGCTTTCTTT.

The chain joins TRBV20-1 to TRBJ2-1; 7 nucleotides agree with TRBD1. Germline trimming cut 4 bases from V and 5 bases from J; bases unmatched to any gene: 8. The CDR3 has 14 residues. The V gene's germline CDR1 is DFQATT and CDR2 SNEGSKA (reference sequence). CDR3 region: CSAIQGIVDNEQFF. The DNA of the CDR3 is TGCAGTGCTATACAGGGGATAGTGGACAATGAGCAGTTCTTC.

This chain uses TRBV25-1 with TRBJ2-1, with D unclear. The germline V gene has CDR1 MGHDK and CDR2 SYGVNS. The germline V and J ends were trimmed by 4 bases and 8 bases, with 9 bases remaining between them. The CDR3 runs 12 residues. CDR3 amino acids: CASSAYVHEQFF. The CDR3, as DNA: TGTGCCAGCAGTGCCTACGTTCATGAGCAGTTCTTC.

This chain uses TRBV5-5 with TRBJ2-1, with TRBD2 as a possible D gene (5 bases). CDR1 SGHKS and CDR2 YYEKEE come from the germline V gene (reference sequence). The CDR3 length is 14 residues. Trimming took off 1 base at V and 7 bases at J, with 12 bases between the two ends. CDR3 in amino acids: CASSLSFGGNEQFF. For the CDR3, the DNA is TGTGCCAGCAGCTTGTCTTTTGGAGGAAATGAGCAGTTCTTC.

CDR3 nucleotide sequence: TGTGCCAGCATCTTCCCCGGTGGGAGAGTCTACAATGAGCAGTTCTTC. Translated, it gives CASIFPGGRVYNEQFF. V gene TRBV7-2 combines with J gene TRBJ2-1; perhaps TRBD2 as D (5 bases). V lost 7 bases, J lost 3 bases, and 19 bases lay in between. CDR1 is SGHTA, CDR2 FQGNSA, per germline. The CDR3 spans 16 residues.

The chain is built from TRBV11-2 and TRBJ1-5; TRBD1 might be the D (5 bases). V gave up 0 bases and J gave up 7 bases, with 10 bases separating them. CDR3 length: 14 amino acids. From germline, CDR1 is SGHAT and CDR2 FQNNGV. DNA of the CDR3: TGTGCCAGCAGCTTAGATCTGCACAGGCAGCCCCAGCATTTT. Amino acid sequence: CASSLDLHRQPQHF.

DNA of the CDR3: TGCGCCAGCAGCTCGGGACTAGCGGGAGGGCCCAATCTACTCGAGCAGTACTTC. It encodes CASSSGLAGGPNLLEQYF. The chain couples TRBV5-1 to TRBJ2-5, with 16 bases that match TRBD2. The J call is uncertain, as TRBJ2-7 better fits the DNA end. The CDR3 totals 18 residues. The germline V gene has CDR1 SGHRS and CDR2 YFSETQ.

This clonotype was observed a handful of times. This chain connects TRBV20-1 to TRBJ1-5, with 7 bases lining up with TRBD1. Germline trimming cut 5 bases from V and 0 bases from J; bases unmatched to any gene: 7. This CDR3 is built from 15 residues. CDR1 DFQATT and CDR2 SNEGSKA come from the germline V gene (reference sequence). The CDR3 DNA reads TGCAGTGCTTCGGGACAGACATATAGCAATCAGCCCCAGCATTTT. The encoded protein is CSASGQTYSNQPQHF.